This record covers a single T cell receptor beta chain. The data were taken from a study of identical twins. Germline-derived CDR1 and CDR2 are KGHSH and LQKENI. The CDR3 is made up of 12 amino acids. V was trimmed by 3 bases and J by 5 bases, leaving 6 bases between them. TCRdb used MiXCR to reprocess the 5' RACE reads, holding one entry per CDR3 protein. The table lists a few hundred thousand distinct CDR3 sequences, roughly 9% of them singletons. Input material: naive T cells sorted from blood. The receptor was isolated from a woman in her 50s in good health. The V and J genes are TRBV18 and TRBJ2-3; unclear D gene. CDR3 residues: CASSPMEDTQYF. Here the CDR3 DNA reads TGTGCCAGCTCACCTATGGAAGATACGCAGTATTTT.